This TCR beta chain was documented in a study of regulatory T cells in long-lasting Graves disease. Across the study: Graves' patients, diagnosed recently, had received antithyroid drugs under 3 months.

This clonotype was seen a few times. Time point reported: newly diagnosed GD, antithyroid drugs for less than 3 months. RNA extracted from PBMCs served as the sequencing template. Both iRepertoire HTBI primers and Arm-PCR of CDR3 regions were used to build the TCR beta libraries. TCRdb re-called the multiplex PCR reads through MiXCR, storing one row per CDR3 protein. The sample shows roughly 610,000 distinct CDR3 sequences, roughly 15% of them seen only once. Trimming took 6 bases from V and 3 from J, leaving 9 bases between them. This CDR3 is 12 amino acids long. Germline CDR1 reads SNHLY; CDR2 reads FYNNEI. These data are also associated with another study on T cells in Graves' hyperthyroidism and ophthalmopathy.

The rearrangement uses TRBV2 and TRBJ2-7; D unresolved. Material: peripheral blood mononuclear cells (PBMCs), obtained at new diagnosis, from a patient treated with antithyroid drugs. This receptor was identified in a man younger than 35 with Graves disease. The CDR3 DNA is TGTGCCAGCAGGGGCCCCCTCTACGAGCAGTACTTC. Amino acids: CASRGPLYEQYF.